A single sample is the source of the 30 T cell receptor beta chains below, sequenced in a study of blood T cell repertoires in COVID-19 (TCRdb year 2020). Library preparation was by the immunoSEQ multiplex PCR assay. TCRdb obtained this table from immuneACCESS and retained in-frame rearrangements with V and J assigned. These tables miss some clones; where compared with another copy, unresolved V genes account for less than half of the shortfall, and the remainder is unexplained. This sample holds 40,000 to 60,000 clones; approximately 88% were observed only once. The leading ten clones occupy 4% to 5.5% of the sample. Sequencing used peripheral blood. These receptors all stem from a man aged 45-60 years with active COVID-19.

J is TRBJ1-2 and V is TRBV2; possibly TRBD1 for D (6 bases). Trimming left V 3 bases short and J 0 bases short, with 14 bases between. Per germline, CDR1 SNHLY and CDR2 FYNNEI. This CDR3 region has 16 residues. CDR3 residues: CASSESRDKTNYGYTF. Here the CDR3 DNA reads TGTGCCAGCAGTGAGTCCCGGGACAAGACTAACTATGGCTACACCTTC. Full variable domain (remainder filled in from reference TRBV2 and TRBJ1-2): EPEVTQTPSHQVTQMGQEVILRCVPISNHLYFYWYRQILGQKVEFLVSFYNNEISEKSEIFDDQFSVERPDGSNFTLKIRSTKLEDSAMYFCASSESRDKTNYGYTFGSGTRLTVV.

The V and J genes are TRBV6-2 or TRBV6-3 and TRBJ2-5, with D unclear. Germline V CDR1 and CDR2: MNHEY, SVGEGT. The CDR3 extends over 12 amino acids. The V gene lost 2 bases and the J gene lost 9 bases, with 10 bases spanning the gap. This CDR3 reads CASSYVSRAQYF. The CDR3, as DNA: TGTGCCAGCAGTTACGTGTCCCGGGCCCAGTACTTC.

This clone was recorded once. CDR3 nucleotides: TGTGCCAGTAGTCGCACCGGGACTAGAACCTTTGGGGCCAACGTCCTGACTTTC. Protein: CASSRTGTRTFGANVLTF. The rearrangement uses TRBV19 and TRBJ2-6, with 8 positions matching TRBD2. Looked up from germline, CDR1 is LNHDA and CDR2 is SQIVND (reference sequence). The CDR3 has 18 residues. The V gene end was trimmed by 5 bases and the J gene end by 3 bases; junction bases not matched to a gene: 12.

This clone has only one observation. The rearrangement links TRBV5-4 to TRBJ2-2, with 9 nucleotides matching TRBD2. Germline V gene data show CDR1 as SGHNT and CDR2 as YYREEE (reference sequence). The CDR3 length is 16 residues. Trimming took 4 bases from V and 5 from J; bases not matched to a gene: 9. Here the CDR3 reads CASSRGGLAGTGELFF. CDR3 in DNA: TGTGCCAGCAGCAGGGGGGGCCTAGCGGGGACCGGGGAGCTGTTTTTT. Using reference TRBV5-4 and TRBJ2-2 for the parts outside the CDR3, the full variable domain is ETGVTQSPTHLIKTRGQQVTLRCSSQSGHNTVSWYQQALGQGPQFIFQYYREEENGRGNFPPRFSGLQFPNYSSELNVNALELDDSALYLCASSRGGLAGTGELFFGEGSRLTVL.

This chain connects TRBV6-6 to TRBJ1-1; D is perhaps TRBD1 (5 bases). V was clipped by 8 bases and J by 4 bases, with 11 bases between them. Germline V lookup: CDR1 MNHNY, CDR2 SVGAGI (reference sequence). This CDR3 has 12 residues. Here the CDR3 reads CASLAGPTEAFF. As DNA, the CDR3 is TGTGCCAGCCTGGCGGGACCCACTGAAGCTTTCTTT.

The rearrangement uses TRBV29-1 and TRBJ2-2; TRBD2 aligns across 11 bases. CDR3 size: 17 residues. V gave up 8 bases and J gave up 5 bases; unmatched junction bases: 16. CDR1 is SQVTM and CDR2 is ANQGSEA in the germline V gene. The CDR3 protein is CSPVPGTSGGWTGELFF. DNA of the CDR3: TGCAGCCCTGTGCCCGGGACTAGCGGTGGTTGGACCGGGGAGCTGTTTTTT.

The chain links TRBV1 to TRBJ2-1; the table's D call of TRBD2 was not tested on the DNA. TRBV1 counts as a pseudogene. This CDR3 comprises 16 residues. The CDR3 loop reads CTSSPDFEADYNEQFF. CDR3 coding DNA: TGCACCAGCAGCCCCGATTTCGAGGCTGATTACAATGAGCAGTTCTTC.

The chain uses TRBV13 and TRBJ1-5; 8 nucleotides agree with TRBD1. V trimming: 5 bases; J trimming: 9 bases; junction bases outside the gene matches: 12. This CDR3 region has 15 residues. CDR1 and CDR2 (germline): PRHDT, FYEKMQ (reference sequence). DNA for the CDR3: TGTGCCAGCAGCATCGGGACAGGACCGCAACGGCCCCAGCATTTT. It yields the protein CASSIGTGPQRPQHF.

The rearrangement joins TRBV5-1 to TRBJ2-7, with D hard to call. The CDR3 contains 16 residues. V lost 4 bases to trimming and J lost 0 bases, with 17 bases between them. Germline V gene sequence: CDR1 SGHRS, CDR2 YFSETQ. The CDR3 sequence is CASSPSKTWSSYEQYF. The CDR3 coding sequence is TGCGCCAGCAGCCCGAGTAAGACCTGGAGCTCCTACGAGCAGTACTTC.

The rearrangement joins TRBV19 to TRBJ2-5; 10 bases are a match to TRBD2. The CDR3 covers 15 residues. Germline assignment: CDR1 LNHDA and CDR2 SQIVND (reference sequence). The junction had 9 bases not matched to a gene; V was cut back by 6 bases and J by 5 bases. In nucleotides, the CDR3 is TGTGCCAGTAGAGAATCCGGGACTAGCGCGGAGACCCAGTACTTC. Protein product: CASRESGTSAETQYF.

The chain combines TRBV2 with TRBJ2-2; a possible D gene is TRBD1 (5 bases). The germline CDR1 and CDR2 sequences are SNHLY and FYNNEI. The CDR3 runs 15 residues. Between the trimmed V and J ends, which lost 4 bases and 6 bases, there was a span of 15 bases. The CDR3 region is CASSALRQSPGELFF. The CDR3 DNA follows: TGTGCCAGCAGTGCCCTACGACAGAGCCCCGGGGAGCTGTTTTTT.

The chain carries TRBV18 and TRBJ1-2; D ambiguous. Germline lookup yields CDR1 KGHSH and CDR2 LQKENI. The V gene lost 6 bases and the J gene lost 6 bases, with 20 bases spanning the gap. This CDR3 contains 15 residues. The CDR3 reads CASSASYVGEDGYTF. DNA of the CDR3: TGTGCCAGCTCCGCCTCTTATGTGGGCGAAGATGGCTACACCTTC.

The chain joins TRBV29-1 to TRBJ1-1; TRBD1 is a possible D gene (6 bases). Germline V gives CDR1 SQVTM, CDR2 ANQGSEA. V lost 6 bases to trimming and J lost 7 bases, with 12 bases between them. CDR3 length: 11 residues. The CDR3: CSVGASHEAFF. CDR3 nucleotide sequence: TGCAGCGTGGGGGCGTCTCATGAAGCTTTCTTT.

The rearrangement uses TRBV4-1 and TRBJ1-3; a possible D gene is TRBD1 (5 bases). CDR1 is MGHRA, CDR2 YSYEKL, per germline. The CDR3 has 15 amino acids. V lost 3 bases to trimming and J lost 4 bases, with 13 bases between them. The CDR3 nucleotides are TGCGCCAGCAGCCACAGGGATCTTGCCGGAAACACCATATATTTT. This sequence encodes CASSHRDLAGNTIYF.

Points on this clone: The sample has other DNA sequences that encode this CDR3 too. The V gene is TRBV7-9, the J gene TRBJ2-7; D not resolved. Trimming removed 4 bases from V and 4 bases from J, with 5 bases in between. The CDR3 loop spans 11 amino acids. Germline V gene lookup returns CDR1 SEHNR and CDR2 FQNEAQ (reference sequence). Here the CDR3 reads CASSSTYEQYF. As DNA, the CDR3 is TGTGCCAGCAGCTCCACATACGAGCAGTACTTC.

This clone was seen only a few times. The chain joins TRBV6-5 to TRBJ2-7; TRBD1 matches 10 bases. V shed 7 bases, J shed 5 bases, and the junction held 8 bases outside the gene matches. The CDR3 runs 14 residues. Looked up from germline, CDR1 is MNHEY and CDR2 is SVGAGI. This CDR3 is CASTNRDRGHEQYF. CDR3 bases: TGTGCCAGCACCAACCGGGACAGGGGCCACGAGCAGTACTTC.

The chain recombines TRBV7-9 with TRBJ2-5; 8 nucleotides match TRBD1. The V gene's germline CDR1 is SEHNR and CDR2 FQNEAQ (reference sequence). Germline trimming cut 5 bases from V and 0 bases from J; bases unmatched to any gene: 14. CDR3 size: 18 residues. The CDR3 reads CASSDQGGRGQHQETQYF. In DNA, the CDR3 is TGTGCCAGCAGCGACCAGGGAGGCAGGGGGCAGCACCAAGAGACCCAGTACTTC.

The rearrangement joins TRBV5-5 to TRBJ1-6; the D is unclear. Germline CDR1 and CDR2: SGHKS and YYEKEE (reference sequence). V lost 4 bases and J lost 7, with 6 bases in between. This CDR3 is 12 amino acids long. The CDR3 loop is CASSRVNSPLHF. CDR3 nucleotide sequence: TGTGCCAGCAGCCGAGTAAATTCACCCCTCCACTTT.

J is TRBJ2-7 and V is TRBV5-1; 7 bases align to TRBD1. This CDR3 has 16 amino acids. Unmatched junction bases numbered 8, after V lost 2 bases and J lost 0 bases. Germline-derived CDR1 and CDR2 are SGHRS and YFSETQ. CDR3 residues: CASSLRSGTDSYEQYF. CDR3 nucleotides: TGCGCCAGCAGCTTACGATCCGGGACAGACTCCTACGAGCAGTACTTC.

The chain couples TRBV5-1 to TRBJ2-2; 7 positions match TRBD1. Trimming took 0 bases from V and 0 from J; bases not matched to a gene: 2. Germline assignment: CDR1 SGHRS and CDR2 YFSETQ. This CDR3 has 16 amino acids. In DNA, the CDR3 is TGCGCCAGCAGCTTGGCAGGGACAGCGAACACCGGGGAGCTGTTTTTT. This codes for CASSLAGTANTGELFF. Complete variable domain (other parts from reference TRBV5-1 and TRBJ2-2): KAGVTQTPRYLIKTRGQQVTLSCSPISGHRSVSWYQQTPGQGLQFLFEYFSETQRNKGNFPGRFSGRQFSNSRSEMNVSTLELGDSALYLCASSLAGTANTGELFFGEGSRLTVL.

The rearrangement joins TRBV3-1 (or the pseudogene TRBV3-2) to TRBJ2-2; 11 bases map to TRBD2. V was pared by 3 bases and J by 2 bases, with 8 bases of the junction left unmatched. This CDR3 has 18 residues. Germline CDR1 LGHDT, CDR2 YNNKEL (reference sequence). DNA for the CDR3: TGTGCCAGCAGCCAGTTAAGGCTAGCGGGGGGAAACACCGGGGAGCTGTTTTTT. It translates to CASSQLRLAGGNTGELFF.

The CDR3 here is CASSLEVRHHEQYF. The CDR3 bases are TGCGCCAGCAGCTTGGAAGTCAGGCACCACGAGCAGTACTTC. The rearrangement joins TRBV5-1 to TRBJ2-7; the D is unclear. V lost 0 bases and J 5 bases, leaving 12 bases between the germline ends. CDR1 and CDR2 from the germline V gene are SGHRS and YFSETQ. The CDR3 runs 14 residues.

The V and J genes are TRBV7-9 and TRBJ1-2; 9 positions match TRBD1. V lost 6 bases and J lost 7; bases outside the gene matches: 3. CDR3 length: 12 residues. Germline V gives CDR1 SEHNR, CDR2 FQNEAQ (reference sequence). In DNA, the CDR3 is TGTGCCAGCAGGCGGGACAGGGTTGGCTACACCTTC. Its protein product is CASRRDRVGYTF.

The J gene is TRBJ2-3, the V gene TRBV5-1; no definite D call. Germline V lookup: CDR1 SGHRS, CDR2 YFSETQ. This CDR3 has 15 amino acids. Trimming took 0 bases from V and 2 from J, leaving 10 bases between them. The CDR3 DNA sequence: TGCGCCAGCAGCTTGGGGTCCTCTAACACAGATACGCAGTATTTT. Translation gives CASSLGSSNTDTQYF.

The chain has TRBV15 and TRBJ2-5; the D is unclear. The CDR3 is 14 residues long. Germline V CDR1 and CDR2: LNHNV, YYDKDF (reference sequence). With 1 base removed from V and 5 bases from J, the gap between germline ends came to 11 bases. This CDR3 is CATSRGGGPETQYF. The CDR3 DNA follows: TGTGCCACCAGCAGAGGAGGTGGCCCCGAGACCCAGTACTTC.

V and J are TRBV3-1 (or the pseudogene TRBV3-2) and TRBJ2-7, with 11 bases that match TRBD2. Losses at the gene ends were 1 base for V and 3 bases for J; bases not matched to a gene: 5. Germline-derived CDR1 and CDR2 are LGHDT and YNNKEL (reference sequence). This CDR3 comprises 16 residues. DNA of the CDR3: TGTGCCAGCAGCCAAGGCCGACTAGCGGGGATCTACGAGCAGTACTTC. Translation gives CASSQGRLAGIYEQYF.

The V gene is TRBV5-1, the J gene TRBJ2-5; no clear D gene. Germline V gene sequence: CDR1 SGHRS, CDR2 YFSETQ. V was shortened by 4 bases and J by 1 base, with 11 bases between the two germline ends. The CDR3 spans 14 residues. CDR3 coding DNA: TGCGCCAGCAGCCCAGTTTTTGGCCAAGAGACCCAGTACTTC. It specifies CASSPVFGQETQYF.

The chain combines TRBV13 with TRBJ2-3; 14 bases are a match to TRBD2. In germline, CDR1 is PRHDT, CDR2 FYEKMQ (reference sequence). The CDR3 covers 16 residues. Germline trimming cut 5 bases from V and 10 bases from J; bases unmatched to any gene: 11. The CDR3 sequence: CASSPSTSGGASSQYF. CDR3 coding DNA: TGTGCCAGCAGCCCTTCGACTAGCGGGGGGGCGAGTTCGCAGTATTTT.

V gene TRBV5-6 combines with J gene TRBJ1-4, with no clear D. V gave up 3 bases and J gave up 7 bases, with 13 bases separating them. The CDR3 is made up of 14 amino acids. Per germline, CDR1 SGHDT and CDR2 YYEEEE. The DNA of the CDR3 is TGTGCCAGCAGCTCGGAGGGCCTGGGTGAAAAACTGTTTTTT. Its translation is CASSSEGLGEKLFF.

The CDR3 nucleotides are TGTGCCACCAGTGATTCGCAACGTCGGGAAGCTTTCTTT. This gives the protein CATSDSQRREAFF. The chain employs TRBV24-1 and TRBJ1-1; unclear D gene. V was shortened by 2 bases and J by 8 bases, with 11 bases between the two germline ends. The CDR3 runs 13 residues. The germline gives CDR1 KGHDR, CDR2 SFDVKD.